The 16 T cell receptor beta chains below come from one sample, sequenced in a study of blood T cell repertoires in COVID-19 (dated by TCRdb to the early 2020s). Library prep was done by the immunoSEQ multiplex PCR assay. The clones in this table, taken by TCRdb from immuneACCESS, are in-frame only. Not every clone is retained; where verified, under half of the shortfall comes from an unresolved V gene, and the cause of the rest is unknown. The sample table records roughly 160,000 clones; 70% to 90% of these occur just once. About 2.5% of the sample comes from the top ten. The material sequenced was peripheral blood. The origin of the receptors is a woman of 80 years or more with COVID-19, enrolled during active disease.

CDR3 coding DNA: TGTGCCACCAGTGATTTGGACTGGCAGCCCCAGCATTTT. Translating gives CATSDLDWQPQHF. The genes are TRBV24-1 and TRBJ1-5; D is unresolved. Germline V gives CDR1 KGHDR, CDR2 SFDVKD. V dropped 0 bases and J dropped 7 bases, with 6 bases sitting between them. The CDR3 runs to 13 residues.

V and J are TRBV9 and TRBJ1-6, with TRBD1 identical over 7 bases. Germline V CDR1 and CDR2: SGDLS, YYNGEE. Unmatched junction bases numbered 4, after V lost 0 bases and J lost 10 bases. The CDR3 is 14 amino acids. Here the CDR3 DNA reads TGTGCCAGCAGCGTAGACCCGACAGGGTCACCCCTCCACTTT. It translates to CASSVDPTGSPLHF.

J is TRBJ1-4 and V is TRBV4-1; no reliable D call. CDR3 length: 16 amino acids. The germline gives CDR1 MGHRA, CDR2 YSYEKL. V was pared by 1 base and J by 3 bases, with 12 bases between. This chain's CDR3 is CASSQAARTANEKLFF. CDR3 bases: TGCGCCAGCAGCCAAGCCGCCAGAACCGCTAATGAAAAACTGTTTTTT.

The chain links TRBV18 to TRBJ2-7; 7 nucleotides agree with TRBD1. The germline V gene has CDR1 KGHSH and CDR2 LQKENI. Trimming took 0 bases from V and 6 from J; bases not matched to a gene: 17. There are 18 residues in the CDR3. The CDR3 reads CASSPPLLSRQGVGEQYF. CDR3 sequence (DNA): TGTGCCAGCTCACCACCTCTGTTGTCACGACAGGGAGTTGGCGAGCAGTACTTC.

The chain employs TRBV6-5 and TRBJ1-4; the D gene is possibly TRBD1 (6 bases). This CDR3 contains 15 residues. Trimming stripped 4 bases from V and 4 bases from J, with 13 bases between. The germline gives CDR1 MNHEY, CDR2 SVGAGI. The CDR3 protein is CASSSLQGLNEKLFF. The CDR3 nucleotides read TGTGCCAGCAGTTCACTACAGGGTCTTAATGAAAAACTGTTTTTT.

This sequence joins TRBV4-1 and TRBJ2-1, with D unresolved. The CDR3 length is 17 residues. Trimming cost V 0 bases and J 0 bases, with 12 bases left between them. CDR1 is MGHRA, CDR2 YSYEKL, per germline. CDR3 coding DNA: TGCGCCAGCAGCCAAGATTTCGGTAGCCTCTCCTACAATGAGCAGTTCTTC. This sequence encodes CASSQDFGSLSYNEQFF.

On this clone: At the DNA level, this CDR3 is encoded by other sequences in the same sample as well. The rearrangement links TRBV5-1 to TRBJ2-7; D is ambiguous. V lost 4 bases and J lost 3, with 8 bases in between. The CDR3 loop spans 12 amino acids. Germline CDR1 and CDR2: SGHRS and YFSETQ. This chain's CDR3 is CASSTSGYEQYF. DNA of the CDR3: TGCGCCAGCAGCACGTCGGGCTACGAGCAGTACTTC.

The chain links TRBV12-3 or TRBV12-4 to TRBJ1-2; perhaps TRBD1 as D (6 bases). The CDR3 totals 13 residues. Trimming took off 6 bases at V and 2 bases at J, with 10 bases between the two ends. The CDR3 region has the DNA TGTGCCAGCAGACTCACAGGGAACTATGGCTACACCTTC. As protein: CASRLTGNYGYTF.

CDR3 in amino acids: CASSTGQGSDYGYTF. CDR3 sequence (DNA): TGCGCCAGCAGCACCGGACAGGGGAGCGACTATGGCTACACCTTC. This rearrangement joins TRBV5-1 to TRBJ1-2; TRBD1 matches 9 bases. Trimming at V came to 4 bases and at J to 3 bases, leaving 7 bases not matched to a gene. Germline CDR1 is SGHRS and CDR2 is YFSETQ. This CDR3 is built from 15 residues.

The chain has TRBV19 and TRBJ2-7, with 11 bases aligning to TRBD1. Germline-derived CDR1 and CDR2 are LNHDA and SQIVND (reference sequence). The CDR3 has 13 amino acids. Here the CDR3 reads CASSICRGDRGLV. CDR3 in DNA: TGTGCCAGTAGTATATGTCGCGGGGACAGGGGGTTGGTC.

This clone came up once. The rearrangement links TRBV28 to TRBJ1-4, with 9 positions matching TRBD1. Per the germline V gene, CDR1 is MDHEN and CDR2 is SYDVKM. There are 15 residues in the CDR3. After removal of 5 bases from V and 5 bases from J, the junction contained 6 bases not matched to a gene. CDR3 region: CASSPPTGGNEKLFF. CDR3 nucleotide sequence: TGTGCCAGCAGTCCACCGACAGGGGGAAATGAAAAACTGTTTTTT.

The chain recombines TRBV24-1 with TRBJ2-3, with 11 bases aligning to TRBD2. Germline values: CDR1 KGHDR, CDR2 SFDVKD. After removal of 7 bases from V and 4 bases from J, the junction contained 3 bases not matched to a gene. This CDR3 region has 14 residues. This CDR3 reads CATSVAGGADTQYF. The CDR3 nucleotides are TGTGCCACCAGCGTAGCGGGAGGGGCAGATACGCAGTATTTT.

The chain uses TRBV27 and TRBJ2-1; 10 bases line up with TRBD2. From germline, CDR1 is MNHEY and CDR2 SMNVEV (reference sequence). The CDR3 has 14 amino acids. The J segment lost 7 bases and the V segment lost 7 bases, leaving 7 bases of the junction unmatched. CDR3 sequence (DNA): TGTGCCAGCAAGCCGGGACTAGCGTCGAATGAGCAGTTCTTC. Translating it yields CASKPGLASNEQFF.

This clone has just a few counts. This rearrangement joins TRBV7-9 to TRBJ2-7; TRBD1 matches 8 bases. Germline V gives CDR1 SEHNR, CDR2 FQNEAQ (reference sequence). V shed 4 bases and J 2 bases; nucleotides not matched to a gene: 1. This CDR3 contains 13 residues. This CDR3 reads CASSSTGAYEQYF. DNA for the CDR3: TGTGCCAGCAGCTCGACAGGGGCCTACGAGCAGTACTTC.

The CDR3 DNA follows: TGTGCCAGCAGTTTACATAGCGGATCATACTCCTACGAGCAGTACTTC. Amino acid sequence: CASSLHSGSYSYEQYF. The V call is TRBV28, the J call TRBJ2-7; possible D gene TRBD2, 6 bases. The CDR3 contains 16 residues. Germline-derived CDR1 and CDR2 are MDHEN and SYDVKM. V shed 2 bases and J shed 0 bases, with 14 bases lying between them.

The chain employs TRBV6-2 or TRBV6-3 and TRBJ1-2; D is uncertain. Germline CDR1 and CDR2: MNHEY and SVGEGT. The CDR3 is made up of 16 amino acids. Trimming stripped 4 bases from V and 3 bases from J, with 18 bases between. The CDR3 DNA reads TGTGCCAGCAGTTCCCTTGGGAGGAGATCGGACTATGGCTACACCTTC. This translates into CASSSLGRRSDYGYTF.